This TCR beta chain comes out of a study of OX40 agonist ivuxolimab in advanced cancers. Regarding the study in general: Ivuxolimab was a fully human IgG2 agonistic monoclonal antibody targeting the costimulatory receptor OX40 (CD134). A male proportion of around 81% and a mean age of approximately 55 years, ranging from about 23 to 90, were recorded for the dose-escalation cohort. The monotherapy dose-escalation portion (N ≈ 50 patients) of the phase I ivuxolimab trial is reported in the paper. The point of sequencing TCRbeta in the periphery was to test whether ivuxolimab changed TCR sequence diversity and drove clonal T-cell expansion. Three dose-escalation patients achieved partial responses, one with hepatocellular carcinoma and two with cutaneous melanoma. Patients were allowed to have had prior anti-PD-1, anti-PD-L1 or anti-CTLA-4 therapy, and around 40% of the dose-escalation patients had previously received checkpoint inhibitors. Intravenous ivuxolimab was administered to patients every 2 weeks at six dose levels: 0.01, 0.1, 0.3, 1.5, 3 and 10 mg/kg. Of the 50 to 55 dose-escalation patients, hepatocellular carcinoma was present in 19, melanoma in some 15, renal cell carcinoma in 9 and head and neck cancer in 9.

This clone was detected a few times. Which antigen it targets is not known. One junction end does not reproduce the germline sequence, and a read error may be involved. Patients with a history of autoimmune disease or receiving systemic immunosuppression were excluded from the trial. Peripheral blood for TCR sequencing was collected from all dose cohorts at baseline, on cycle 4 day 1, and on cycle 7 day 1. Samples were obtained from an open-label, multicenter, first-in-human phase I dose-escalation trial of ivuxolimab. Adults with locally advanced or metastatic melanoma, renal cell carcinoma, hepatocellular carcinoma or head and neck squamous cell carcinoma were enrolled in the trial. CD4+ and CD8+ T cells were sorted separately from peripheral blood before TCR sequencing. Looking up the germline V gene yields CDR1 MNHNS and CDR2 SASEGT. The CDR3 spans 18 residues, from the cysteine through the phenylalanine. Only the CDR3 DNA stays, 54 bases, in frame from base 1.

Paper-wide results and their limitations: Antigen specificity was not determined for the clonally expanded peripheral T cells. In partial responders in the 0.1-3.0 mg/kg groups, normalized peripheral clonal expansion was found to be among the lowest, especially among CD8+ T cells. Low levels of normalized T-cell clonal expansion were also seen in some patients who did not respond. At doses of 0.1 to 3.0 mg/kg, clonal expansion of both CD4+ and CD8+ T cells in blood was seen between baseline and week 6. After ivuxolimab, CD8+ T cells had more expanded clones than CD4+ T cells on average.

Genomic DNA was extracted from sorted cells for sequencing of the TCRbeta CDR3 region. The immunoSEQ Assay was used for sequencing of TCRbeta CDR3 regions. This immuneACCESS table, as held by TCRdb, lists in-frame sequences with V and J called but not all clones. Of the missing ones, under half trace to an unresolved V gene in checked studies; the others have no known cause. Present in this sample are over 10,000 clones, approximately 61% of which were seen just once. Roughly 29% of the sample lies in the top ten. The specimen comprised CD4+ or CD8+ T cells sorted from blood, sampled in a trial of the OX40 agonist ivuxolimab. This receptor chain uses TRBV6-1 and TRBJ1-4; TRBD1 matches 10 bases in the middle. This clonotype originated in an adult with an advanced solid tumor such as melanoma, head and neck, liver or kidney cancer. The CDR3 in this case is CASSVAGTGVLHSDSTSF. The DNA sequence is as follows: TGTGCCAGCAGTGTAGCCGGGACAGGGGTTCTTCATTCCGATTCCACCTCGTTT.